This passage covers 29 T cell receptor beta chains from one sample sequenced in a study of T cell responses to AZD1222 COVID-19 vaccine. The table came from immunoSEQ multiplex PCR; TCRdb's copy has only in-frame clones and leaves some out. The table includes approximately 110,000 clones, around 94% detected once. The sequenced sample was peripheral blood, obtained on day 0 of AZD1222 vaccination. The receptors were sampled from an adult in good health.

This chain uses TRBV10-3 with TRBJ2-7; TRBD1 matches 7 bases. V shed 0 bases and J 0 bases; nucleotides not matched to a gene: 5. Germline V gene lookup returns CDR1 ENHRY and CDR2 SYGVKD. CDR3 length: 16 amino acids. The CDR3 loop is CAISESNRGASYEQYF. The CDR3 nucleotides are TGTGCCATCAGTGAGTCGAACAGGGGTGCCTCCTACGAGCAGTACTTC.

The genes are TRBV30 and TRBJ1-4; no firm D call. This CDR3 has 13 residues. Germline values: CDR1 GTSNPN, CDR2 SVGIG (reference sequence). The V end was cut by 0 bases, the J end by 7 bases, with 9 bases between. Here the CDR3 DNA reads TGTGCCTGGAGTGTAAAGAGCTTTGAAAAACTGTTTTTT. This codes for CAWSVKSFEKLFF.

The rearrangement uses TRBV4-3 and TRBJ2-1; D is possibly TRBD1 or TRBD2 (5 bases each). The CDR3 has 15 residues. Trimming pared 0 bases from V and 6 bases from J, leaving 12 bases between. Germline V gene lookup returns CDR1 LGHNA and CDR2 YSLEER. Here the CDR3 reads CASSQEGPGTNEQFF. CDR3 sequence (DNA): TGCGCCAGCAGCCAAGAGGGACCAGGGACCAATGAGCAGTTCTTC.

The V and J genes are TRBV4-1 and TRBJ1-5; no clear D gene. The V end lost 4 bases, the J end lost 5 bases, and 15 bases lay between the germline ends. Germline assignment: CDR1 MGHRA and CDR2 YSYEKL. The CDR3 is 15 residues long. In nucleotides, the CDR3 is TGCGCCAGCAGCCCTCGCACAGTATGGGATCAGCCCCAGCATTTT. Amino acid sequence: CASSPRTVWDQPQHF.

V gene TRBV3-1 (or the pseudogene TRBV3-2) combines with J gene TRBJ2-1; TRBD2 matches at 12 bases. The CDR3 has 16 residues. In germline, CDR1 is LGHDT, CDR2 YNNKEL (reference sequence). Losses at the gene ends were 0 bases for V and 4 bases for J; bases not matched to a gene: 1. This chain's CDR3 is CASSQDGLAGYNEQFF. The CDR3 nucleotides read TGTGCCAGCAGCCAAGATGGACTAGCGGGATACAATGAGCAGTTCTTC.

This chain connects TRBV19 to TRBJ2-5; D is undetermined. The CDR3 sequence is 14 residues long. Trimming removed 6 bases at V and 2 bases at J, with 13 bases between. Germline CDR1 LNHDA, CDR2 SQIVND (reference sequence). The CDR3 DNA reads TGTGCCAGTAGAGGCTTTGAGGAACAAGAGACCCAGTACTTC. Translation: CASRGFEEQETQYF.

V is TRBV12-3 or TRBV12-4 and J is TRBJ2-5; D is perhaps TRBD2 (6 bases). The V end lost 5 bases, the J end lost 5 bases, and 12 bases lay between the germline ends. The CDR3 totals 13 residues. The CDR3: CASSENRGETQYF. DNA for the CDR3: TGTGCCAGCAGTGAGAACCGGGGGGAGACCCAGTACTTC.

The chain uses TRBV5-1 and TRBJ2-1, with 11 nucleotides matching TRBD2. The CDR3 is 16 amino acids. Looked up from germline, CDR1 is SGHRS and CDR2 is YFSETQ. V lost 2 bases, J lost 2 bases, and 3 bases stayed unmatched. The CDR3 loop reads CASSFGTSGAYNEQFF. DNA of the CDR3: TGCGCCAGCAGCTTTGGGACTAGCGGAGCCTACAATGAGCAGTTCTTC. Full variable domain (missing parts from reference TRBV5-1 and TRBJ2-1): KAGVTQTPRYLIKTRGQQVTLSCSPISGHRSVSWYQQTPGQGLQFLFEYFSETQRNKGNFPGRFSGRQFSNSRSEMNVSTLELGDSALYLCASSFGTSGAYNEQFFGPGTRLTVL.

The chain combines TRBV2 with TRBJ2-3; D is ambiguous. The length of the CDR3 is 14 residues. Trimming removed 7 bases at V and 4 bases at J, with 15 bases between. CDR1 and CDR2 from the germline V gene are SNHLY and FYNNEI. CDR3 residues: CASNYRPLSDTQYF. In nucleotides, the CDR3 is TGTGCCAGCAATTATCGACCCTTGTCAGATACGCAGTATTTT. The entire variable domain, with the rest obtained from reference TRBV2 and TRBJ2-3, is as follows: EPEVTQTPSHQVTQMGQEVILRCVPISNHLYFYWYRQILGQKVEFLVSFYNNEISEKSEIFDDQFSVERPDGSNFTLKIRSTKLEDSAMYFCASNYRPLSDTQYFGPGTRLTVL.

This clone is a singleton in its sample. The rearrangement joins TRBV5-8 to TRBJ2-3, with D perhaps matching TRBD1 (5 bases). This CDR3 region has 16 residues. Germline V lookup: CDR1 SGHTS, CDR2 YDEGEE. V shed 6 bases and J shed 0 bases, with 17 bases lying between them. In DNA, the CDR3 is TGTGCCAGCACCTCACGTTTGCAGGGAAGCACAGATACGCAGTATTTT. Amino acid sequence: CASTSRLQGSTDTQYF.

J is TRBJ1-2 and V is TRBV15, with 7 positions matching TRBD1. Germline-derived CDR1 and CDR2 are LNHNV and YYDKDF (reference sequence). V lost 9 bases to trimming and J lost 4 bases; unmatched junction nucleotides: 5. The CDR3 sequence is 12 residues long. The CDR3 coding sequence is TGTGCCACTGCTCCAGGGGGCTATGGCTACACCTTC. Encoded protein: CATAPGGYGYTF.

The rearrangement joins TRBV4-2 to TRBJ1-6, with 9 bases identical to TRBD1. Per germline, CDR1 LGHNA and CDR2 YNFKEQ. Trimming took 4 bases from V and 10 from J; bases not matched to a gene: 14. This CDR3 spans 17 amino acids. CDR3 sequence reads: CASSPNSLRTGVSPLHF. CDR3 coding DNA: TGTGCCAGCAGCCCGAACTCTCTGAGGACAGGGGTGTCACCCCTCCACTTT.

This clone came up once. The chain uses TRBV28 and TRBJ1-1; 8 bases agree with TRBD1. V was pared by 2 bases and J by 10 bases, with 3 bases of the junction left unmatched. CDR1 MDHEN and CDR2 SYDVKM come from the germline V gene. The CDR3 is 12 residues long. The CDR3 nucleotides are TGTGCCAGCAGTTTAAGCAGGGGGCGAGCTTTCTTT. Its translation: CASSLSRGRAFF.

J is TRBJ1-2 and V is TRBV29-1; 7 bases are shared with TRBD1. Trimming cost V 4 bases and J 0 bases; bases outside gene matches: 5. CDR1 is SQVTM, CDR2 ANQGSEA, per germline. There are 14 residues in the CDR3. The CDR3 nucleotides are TGCAGCGTTGTTGTGACAGGGACTAACTATGGCTACACCTTC. Its translation is CSVVVTGTNYGYTF.

The chain uses TRBV5-1 and TRBJ2-3; 14 nucleotides agree with TRBD2. J gave up 4 bases and V 4 bases, and 8 bases lay outside the gene matches. CDR1 and CDR2 (germline): SGHRS, YFSETQ. The CDR3 runs to 17 residues. For the CDR3, the DNA is TGCGCCAGCAGCCCGTCAGGGGGACTAGCGGGAGCAGATACGCAGTATTTT. Translation gives CASSPSGGLAGADTQYF.

This chain connects TRBV11-2 to TRBJ1-1; the match to TRBD1 covers 11 bases. Trimming at V came to 6 bases and at J to 3 bases, leaving 6 bases not matched to a gene. The CDR3 covers 15 residues. The V gene's germline CDR1 is SGHAT and CDR2 FQNNGV. The CDR3 here is CASRLGQGADTEAFF. CDR3 nucleotide sequence: TGTGCCAGCAGACTAGGACAGGGGGCTGACACTGAAGCTTTCTTT.

The chain recombines TRBV27 with TRBJ2-5, with D possibly being TRBD2 (6 bases). Germline values: CDR1 MNHEY, CDR2 SMNVEV (reference sequence). The V and J ends lost 7 bases and 4 bases respectively, with 16 bases between them. The CDR3 runs to 14 residues. CDR3 amino acids: CASTRGDRLETQYF. The CDR3 DNA reads as TGTGCCAGCACCCGCGGGGATCGGTTAGAGACCCAGTACTTC.

The chain recombines TRBV5-4 with TRBJ2-1, with 11 bases that match TRBD2. Germline V CDR1 and CDR2: SGHNT, YYREEE (reference sequence). The V and J ends lost 3 bases and 5 bases, in that order; junction bases with no gene match: 7. CDR3 length equals 16 residues. This CDR3 is CASSSKTGLADNEQFF. As DNA, the CDR3 is TGTGCCAGCAGCTCTAAGACGGGACTAGCGGACAATGAGCAGTTCTTC.

The chain links TRBV6-4 to TRBJ2-1; D is unresolved. Germline V gene data show CDR1 as MRHNA and CDR2 as SNTAGT. This CDR3 region has 15 residues. Trimming removed 5 bases at V and 0 bases at J, with 11 bases between. The CDR3 DNA is TGTGCCAGCAGTACCGGACCGAGCTCCTACAATGAGCAGTTCTTC. Its translation is CASSTGPSSYNEQFF.

The rearrangement uses TRBV4-1 and TRBJ2-3, with 7 bases fitting TRBD2. Germline-derived CDR1 and CDR2 are MGHRA and YSYEKL. Losses at the gene ends were 4 bases for V and 5 bases for J; bases not matched to a gene: 6. This CDR3 is 14 amino acids long. DNA of the CDR3: TGCGCCAGCAGCCCCTATACTAGCGAAGATACGCAGTATTTT. It is translated as CASSPYTSEDTQYF.

The chain employs TRBV9 and TRBJ2-2; TRBD1 matches 7 bases. Germline assignment: CDR1 SGDLS and CDR2 YYNGEE. This CDR3 has 17 amino acids. Trimming took 3 bases from V and 2 from J; bases not matched to a gene: 10. In nucleotides, the CDR3 is TGTGCCAGCAGCGAAAGTCCGGGACAGACCAACACCGGGGAGCTGTTTTTT. Its protein is CASSESPGQTNTGELFF.

V is TRBV27 and J is TRBJ2-7; tentatively, D is TRBD1 (6 bases). The length of the CDR3 is 17 residues. V lost 5 bases and J 5 bases, leaving 25 bases between the germline ends. CDR1 MNHEY and CDR2 SMNVEV come from the germline V gene (reference sequence). The CDR3: CASSPRVLGASFDEQYF. The CDR3 DNA is TGTGCCAGCAGTCCCCGTGTGTTGGGGGCGAGTTTTGACGAGCAGTACTTC.

CDR3 amino acids: CASSLSSSGNTDTQYF. The CDR3, as DNA: TGTGCCAGCAGTTTATCCTCTAGCGGCAACACAGATACGCAGTATTTT. J is TRBJ2-3 and V is TRBV27; 7 nucleotides line up with TRBD2. Unmatched junction bases numbered 5, after V lost 0 bases and J lost 2 bases. Germline CDR1 and CDR2: MNHEY and SMNVEV (reference sequence). The CDR3 totals 16 residues.

This sequence joins TRBV28 and TRBJ2-1; no reliable D call. V was shortened by 4 bases and J by 2 bases, with 12 bases between the two germline ends. From germline, CDR1 is MDHEN and CDR2 SYDVKM. This CDR3 spans 15 amino acids. CDR3 coding DNA: TGTGCCAGCAGTTACCCTGGTAGAGCCTACAATGAGCAGTTCTTC. Translated, it gives CASSYPGRAYNEQFF.

The V call is TRBV12-5, the J call TRBJ1-5; weak D call: TRBD1 (5 bases). The germline V gene encodes CDR1 LGHNT and CDR2 FRNRAP. This CDR3 has 15 amino acids. The V gene lost 2 bases and the J gene lost 2 bases, with 10 bases spanning the gap. The CDR3 DNA is TGTGCTAGTGGTTTGCCCGGGGGACGCAATCAGCCCCAGCATTTT. Translating gives CASGLPGGRNQPQHF.

The chain employs TRBV7-9 and TRBJ2-1, with TRBD2 matching over 8 bases. J was trimmed by 6 bases and V by 6 bases; bases with no gene match: 10. Looked up from germline, CDR1 is SEHNR and CDR2 is FQNEAQ (reference sequence). The CDR3 sequence is 15 residues long. CDR3 amino acids: CASRHSGISSNEQFF. Here the CDR3 DNA reads TGTGCCAGCAGGCATAGCGGGATTAGTTCCAATGAGCAGTTCTTC.

Concerning this clone itself: Other DNA sequences in this specimen translate into the identical CDR3. The J gene is TRBJ2-1, the V gene TRBV9; D ambiguous. Germline CDR1 SGDLS, CDR2 YYNGEE. The CDR3 length is 12 residues. V lost 2 bases and J 5 bases, leaving 5 bases between the germline ends. The CDR3 reads CASSVSDNEQFF. The DNA of the CDR3 is TGTGCCAGCAGCGTCAGTGACAATGAGCAGTTCTTC.

The chain is built from TRBV19 and TRBJ1-1; a possible D gene is TRBD1 (5 bases). Germline CDR1 is LNHDA and CDR2 is SQIVND (reference sequence). The CDR3 runs 13 residues. The germline V and J ends were trimmed by 5 bases and 1 base, with 8 bases remaining between them. The CDR3 protein is CASSPQGNTEAFF. CDR3 DNA sequence: TGTGCCAGTAGTCCGCAGGGGAACACTGAAGCTTTCTTT.

V is TRBV5-1 and J is TRBJ2-3; possibly TRBD1 or TRBD2 for D (5 bases each). The CDR3 has 15 residues. The germline CDR1 and CDR2 sequences are SGHRS and YFSETQ. Trimming pared 4 bases from V and 8 bases from J, leaving 20 bases between. For the CDR3, the DNA is TGCGCCAGCAGCCCGGAAGCTGGGGGTGGTCGTACGCAGTATTTT. Translation: CASSPEAGGGRTQYF.